This record looks at one T cell receptor beta chain sequence and its context. Its antigen remains undetermined. No much larger clone is present one base from it, and per-base qualities are unavailable. The entry originates in a study of shared clonotypes between healthy human individuals (dated by TCRdb to about 2020). Describing the broader study: Two women and a few men aged 18 to 49 years were included in the cohort. For each donor, three plates each were used for CD4 naive and CD4 memory, two plates were used for CD8 naive, and one plate was used for CD8 memory. The study deeply sequenced blood TCR repertoires of five healthy adults to estimate repertoire size and the extent of clonotype sharing between individuals. To increase sequencing depth and limit assay-specific biases, TCR repertoire library preparation and sequencing were carried out by different laboratories using diverse techniques. Per donor, leukapheresis produced somewhere between about 0.85 and 9.5 billion PBMCs.

The donors were healthy, HIV-negative adults with no recently reported acute infections or vaccinations. All donors were Caucasian adults living in Nashville, Tennessee, USA. CD4+ T cells were enriched by magnetic negative selection; naive cells were then positively selected on CD45RA, and the negative fraction formed the memory subset. After blood collection by leukapheresis, PBMCs were isolated using Ficoll-Histopaque density gradient centrifugation and then cryopreserved in the vapor phase of liquid nitrogen. Analytical flow cytometry was used to check the purity and quantity of every magnetically sorted T cell population. Each sorted fraction had its genomic DNA isolated and then quantified by UV absorbance on a Nanodrop 2000c. V lost 3 bases and J lost 5 bases; the stretch between them is 22 bases long. From the cysteine through the phenylalanine, the CDR3 covers 17 amino acids. The read is trimmed to its CDR3 DNA, 51 bases read in frame from base 1. The germline V gene (reference sequence) provides CDR1 LNHDA and CDR2 SQIVND.

Findings and caveats that apply to the study as a whole: Across four donors, around 5% of naive CD4, approximately 3.6% of naive CD8, about 2.3% of memory CD4, and around 0.4% of memory CD8 clonotypes were shared. Sampling was restricted to blood, and TCR repertoires in tissues likely differ from the TCR repertoires found in blood. Based on pairwise subsampling, the degree of clonotype sharing among donors was expected to be affected by sequencing depth. Compared with non-shared clonotypes, clonotypes shared by all four sorted-subset donors had higher generation probabilities. Even with the large sequencing depth, rarefaction of the sorted-subset datasets indicated that sequencing was incomplete. Naive subsets generally had larger estimated clonotype richness than memory subsets did. Because the study included only a small number of donors, the genetic and exposure-history diversity represented was limited.

Using the deep immunoSEQ assay, TCR CDR3 regions were amplified from genomic DNA by multiplex PCR. Extracted genomic DNA from each cell subset was spread evenly across all wells of several immunoSEQ 96-well plates, with each plate serving as a replicate. For sorted subsets, approximately 190 ng of genomic DNA, equivalent to around 31,000 T cell genomes, went into each replicate PCR. Purified libraries were measured with a Qubit 3.0 fluorometer, size-checked on a Bioanalyzer 2100, and measured again with the KAPA Library Quantification kit. Every immunoSEQ 96-well plate was sequenced on a dedicated single-read 150-cycle Illumina NextSeq 550 flow cell. Turning to the authors' computational methods: Because the immunoSEQ output held only junctional sequences and lacked quality scores, the filtering could not match the filtering applied to full-length reads. To assign V/J genes and CDR3, sequences were annotated using PyIR, a Python wrapper for IgBLAST v1.9, with IMGT germline references. Reads were removed for weak V/J assignments (E-value above 1e-6), missing CDR3, stop codons, out-of-frame junctions, or ambiguous translated residues. V3J clonotypes were defined as sequences sharing an identical inferred V gene, J gene, and CDR3 amino acid sequence. Percentage overlap between repertoires was calculated by dividing the number of shared unique clonotypes by the size of the smaller repertoire. RTK rarefaction, the Chao1 estimator, and Recon v2.1 estimates of unobserved clonotypes were used to assess repertoire richness. Generation probabilities were computed with OLGA for all TCRbeta clonotypes obtained by the gDNA method from several donors. This immuneACCESS table, as held by TCRdb, lists in-frame sequences with V and J called but not all clones. Of the missing ones, under half trace to an unresolved V gene in checked studies; the others have no known cause. V and J calls and clone size are as listed in that table; D and trimming were resolved from the DNA. The sample contains around 720,000 clones, around 73% of them found a single time. Roughly 1.9% of the sample is in the top ten clones.

Sequencing was performed on memory CD4+ T cells sorted from blood. This specimen's cell subset or site label, interpreted: CD45RA-negative fraction. This TCR derives from a woman in her thirties in good health. Recombination linked TRBV19 to TRBJ2-5, and TRBD1 may be the D gene, going by 6 matching bases. The DNA sequence is given as TGTGCCAGTAGTATGCGGTGGGTTGGGGGCGCTTTGGAGACCCAGTACTTC. It specifies CASSMRWVGGALETQYF.